This T cell receptor beta chain originates from a study of T cells in Graves' hyperthyroidism and ophthalmopathy. TCR beta CDR3 region amplification was performed from RNA transcripts. Initially, a first-round RT-PCR of the TCR CDR3 employed the HTBI primer set. TCRdb re-analysed the multiplex PCR reads in MiXCR, keeping a single row per CDR3 protein. Seen here are about 480,000 distinct CDR3 sequences, approximately 15% observed once, and the top ten hold less than 20%. Per germline, CDR1 LNHDA and CDR2 SQIVND (reference sequence). The CDR3 consists of 15 residues. V shed 5 bases, J shed 7 bases, and the junction held 7 bases outside the gene matches.

Sequenced sample: blood. This receptor was identified in a woman under 30 with Graves' hyperthyroidism. This chain uses TRBV19 with TRBJ1-6, with TRBD1 matching 8 bases. CDR3 sequence: CASSRQGQANSPLHF. The DNA for the CDR3 is TGTGCCAGTAGTCGGCAGGGACAGGCCAATTCACCCCTCCACTTT.